Listed here are 25 T cell receptor beta chains from one sample, sequenced in a study of CD8 T cells in Susac syndrome. A quantity of about 0.45 to 1 ug RNA underwent reverse transcription using random hexamers. TCRdb ran MiXCR on the immunoSEQ multiplex PCR reads and lists one entry per CDR3 protein. The sample includes approximately 200,000 distinct CDR3 sequences, roughly 90% of them seen just once. Sequenced: CD8+ T cells from PBMCs. These receptor sequences come from a human donor with multiple sclerosis.

Only one count was recorded for this clonotype. V gene TRBV5-4 combines with J gene TRBJ2-2; D is unresolved. Trimming took 6 bases from V and 6 from J, leaving 12 bases between them. This CDR3 comprises 13 residues. Germline CDR1 and CDR2: SGHNT and YYREEE (reference sequence). CDR3 region: CASIDPLSGELFF. CDR3 bases: TGTGCCAGCATCGATCCCTTATCCGGGGAGCTGTTTTTT.

This clonotype was detected once. The chain recombines TRBV11-1 with TRBJ1-1, with D uncertain. The germline V gene has CDR1 SGHAT and CDR2 FQDESV (reference sequence). This CDR3 comprises 13 residues. V lost 6 bases and J 0 bases, leaving 8 bases between the germline ends. CDR3 bases: TGTGCCAGCAGAGGAACTATGAACACTGAAGCTTTCTTT. Amino acids: CASRGTMNTEAFF. Filled out from reference TRBV11-1 and TRBJ1-1, the complete variable domain reads EAEVAQSPRYKITEKSQAVAFWCDPISGHATLYWYRQILGQGPELLVQFQDESVVDDSQLPKDRFSAERLKGVDSTLKIQPAELGDSAMYLCASRGTMNTEAFFGQGTRLTVV.

This sequence joins TRBV13 and TRBJ1-2, with D unresolved. The V end lost 0 bases, the J end lost 2 bases, and 7 bases lay between the germline ends. This CDR3 is built from 14 residues. In germline, CDR1 is PRHDT, CDR2 FYEKMQ (reference sequence). The CDR3: CASSLGNLNYGYTF. CDR3 nucleotides: TGTGCCAGCAGCTTAGGCAACCTAAACTATGGCTACACCTTC.

The chain couples TRBV5-6 to TRBJ2-5; D gene uncertain. Trimming removed 2 bases at V and 4 bases at J, with 9 bases between. The CDR3 totals 13 residues. Germline-derived CDR1 and CDR2 are SGHDT and YYEEEE. Here the CDR3 reads CASSLNRRETQYF. The CDR3 DNA is TGTGCCAGCAGCTTAAACCGGCGAGAGACCCAGTACTTC.

The rearrangement links TRBV6-2 or TRBV6-3 to TRBJ1-2; TRBD1 matches 8 bases. The CDR3 covers 17 residues. From germline, CDR1 is MNHEY and CDR2 SVGEGT. V lost 0 bases to trimming and J lost 0 bases; unmatched junction nucleotides: 6. The CDR3 protein is CASSYSRRTGTNYGYTF. In nucleotides, the CDR3 is TGTGCCAGCAGTTACTCCAGGAGGACAGGGACTAACTATGGCTACACCTTC.

J is TRBJ2-1 and V is TRBV30; the D is unclear. V gave up 2 bases and J gave up 0 bases, with 11 bases separating them. Germline V lookup: CDR1 GTSNPN, CDR2 SVGIG (reference sequence). This CDR3 region has 15 residues. CDR3 loop: CAWSSDSGSYNEQFF. The DNA for the CDR3 is TGTGCCTGGAGTTCAGATTCCGGCTCCTACAATGAGCAGTTCTTC.

V usage is TRBV13 and J usage is TRBJ2-5; 8 bases map to TRBD2. The germline gives CDR1 PRHDT, CDR2 FYEKMQ (reference sequence). This CDR3 has 15 amino acids. J gave up 5 bases and V 4 bases, and 9 bases lay outside the gene matches. The CDR3 DNA is TGTGCCAGCAGCTCGAGCGGGAGCCCGCAGGAGACCCAGTACTTC. Translated, it gives CASSSSGSPQETQYF.

This chain uses TRBV15 with TRBJ2-5; the D is unclear. The germline V gene has CDR1 LNHNV and CDR2 YYDKDF (reference sequence). The CDR3 covers 16 residues. Trimming removed 5 bases at V and 0 bases at J, with 16 bases between. DNA of the CDR3: TGTGCCACCAGCTCGGTAATATCGGGTTACCAAGAGACCCAGTACTTC. Protein sequence: CATSSVISGYQETQYF.

The genes are TRBV15 and TRBJ2-1, with 8 bases aligning to TRBD2. Germline loops: CDR1 LNHNV, CDR2 YYDKDF (reference sequence). V lost 0 bases, J lost 7 bases, and 5 bases stayed unmatched. CDR3 size: 15 residues. Here the CDR3 DNA reads TGTGCCACCAGCAGAGATAAGGGACTAGGGAATGAGCAGTTCTTC. Amino acid sequence: CATSRDKGLGNEQFF.

As DNA, the CDR3 is TGCGCCAGCAGCTATGACAGGGGGAAACTGGATGGCTACACCTTC. This translates into CASSYDRGKLDGYTF. This chain uses TRBV5-1 with TRBJ1-2, with 9 bases aligning to TRBD1. J gave up 6 bases and V 3 bases, and 9 bases lay outside the gene matches. This CDR3 has 15 residues. In germline, CDR1 is SGHRS, CDR2 YFSETQ.

The chain is built from TRBV7-9 and TRBJ2-7; TRBD2 matches 8 bases. The CDR3 is made up of 16 amino acids. Germline V gene sequence: CDR1 SEHNR, CDR2 FQNEAQ (reference sequence). V dropped 2 bases and J dropped 5; count of bases not matched to a gene: 11. The CDR3 loop reads CASSLWGLEASDEQYF. CDR3 nucleotide sequence: TGTGCCAGCAGCTTATGGGGACTAGAGGCTTCGGACGAGCAGTACTTC.

This rearrangement joins TRBV6-6 to TRBJ1-3, with D unresolved. The CDR3 has 13 amino acids. Germline-derived CDR1 and CDR2 are MNHNY and SVGAGI (reference sequence). V was trimmed by 8 bases and J by 6 bases, leaving 14 bases between them. CDR3 DNA sequence: TGTGCCAGCTCAGACACCCCGATAAACACCATATATTTT. Translated, it gives CASSDTPINTIYF.

This rearrangement joins TRBV20-1 to TRBJ1-2; maybe TRBD1 (5 bases). The CDR3 length is 16 residues. V gave up 1 base and J gave up 1 base, with 16 bases separating them. Looked up from germline, CDR1 is DFQATT and CDR2 is SNEGSKA (reference sequence). CDR3 in amino acids: CSARGGSFPINYGYTF. The CDR3 DNA reads as TGCAGTGCTAGAGGGGGGAGCTTCCCAATTAACTATGGCTACACCTTC.

This chain joins TRBV6-1 and TRBJ2-3; 13 bases line up with TRBD2. Germline V gene sequence: CDR1 MNHNS, CDR2 SASEGT. J lost 7 bases, V lost 7 bases, and 11 bases had no gene match. This CDR3 region has 16 residues. CDR3 in amino acids: CASNPRTSGRSNTQYF. CDR3 sequence (DNA): TGTGCCAGCAACCCGAGGACTAGCGGGAGATCGAATACGCAGTATTTT.

The genes are TRBV11-2 and TRBJ1-1; TRBD1 matches at 11 bases. The V and J ends lost 5 bases and 1 base, in that order; junction bases with no gene match: 3. The CDR3 runs to 15 residues. CDR1 SGHAT and CDR2 FQNNGV come from the germline V gene. The CDR3 spells CASSGQGARNTEAFF. DNA for the CDR3: TGTGCCAGCAGCGGACAGGGGGCCCGGAACACTGAAGCTTTCTTT. Combining the CDR3 with reference TRBV11-2 and TRBJ1-1 gives the whole variable domain EAGVAQSPRYKIIEKRQSVAFWCNPISGHATLYWYQQILGQGPKLLIQFQNNGVVDDSQLPKDRFSAERLKGVDSTLKIQPAKLEDSAVYLCASSGQGARNTEAFFGQGTRLTVV.

The rearrangement joins TRBV7-6 to TRBJ2-5; perhaps D is TRBD1 or TRBD2 (5 bases each). CDR3 length: 15 residues. V was shortened by 5 bases and J by 2 bases, with 15 bases between the two germline ends. The germline V gene has CDR1 SGHVS and CDR2 FNYEAQ. The CDR3 DNA sequence: TGTGCCAGCAGCGACCCGGGACCCTCACAAGAGACCCAGTACTTC. It is translated as CASSDPGPSQETQYF.

This clonotype was observed a single time. The V gene is TRBV4-1, the J gene TRBJ1-2, with TRBD1 as a possible D gene (5 bases). CDR1 and CDR2 (germline): MGHRA, YSYEKL. V was pared by 1 base and J by 5 bases, with 8 bases between. The CDR3 extends over 13 amino acids. This chain's CDR3 is CASSQGKGYGYTF. The CDR3 nucleotides are TGCGCCAGCAGCCAAGGGAAGGGGTATGGCTACACCTTC.

V gene TRBV27 combines with J gene TRBJ2-3; 7 bases fit TRBD2. With V trimmed by 7 bases and J by 4 bases, 11 bases remained unmatched. Germline CDR1 MNHEY, CDR2 SMNVEV (reference sequence). The CDR3 runs 15 residues. CDR3 DNA: TGTGCCAGCAATCCCAGCGGGATAATCTCAGATACGCAGTATTTT. Amino acids: CASNPSGIISDTQYF.

This clonotype was counted a few times. The chain couples TRBV29-1 to TRBJ2-7, with 13 positions matching TRBD2. The CDR3 consists of 14 residues. Germline V gene lookup returns CDR1 SQVTM and CDR2 ANQGSEA. V shed 3 bases, J shed 4 bases, and the junction held 3 bases outside the gene matches. The CDR3 DNA sequence: TGCAGCGTTGACGGACTAGCGGGAGATTACGAGCAGTACTTC. The encoded protein is CSVDGLAGDYEQYF.

In DNA, the CDR3 is TGTGCCAGCAGCTTAGGGGTACGGGGCGTTAATGAAAAACTGTTTTTT. Encoded protein: CASSLGVRGVNEKLFF. J is TRBJ1-4 and V is TRBV7-9, with D possibly matching TRBD1 (5 bases). Germline loops: CDR1 SEHNR, CDR2 FQNEAQ (reference sequence). The CDR3 is made up of 16 amino acids. V was clipped by 1 base and J by 4 bases, with 13 bases between them.

V gene TRBV3-1 combines with J gene TRBJ2-3; the match to TRBD2 covers 14 bases. The CDR3 has 16 amino acids. The V segment lost 3 bases and the J segment 6 bases; nucleotides outside the gene matches: 5. Germline-derived CDR1 and CDR2 are LGHDT and YNNKEL (reference sequence). CDR3 bases: TGTGCCAGCAGCCAGGGACTAGCGGGAGTAGGGGATACGCAGTATTTT. Protein sequence: CASSQGLAGVGDTQYF.

The chain recombines TRBV20-1 with TRBJ2-1, with 7 bases lining up with TRBD2. CDR1 is DFQATT, CDR2 SNEGSKA, per germline (reference sequence). The CDR3 totals 15 residues. J gave up 5 bases and V 3 bases, and 10 bases lay outside the gene matches. CDR3 in amino acids: CSASPKEREHNEQFF. CDR3 DNA: TGCAGTGCTAGCCCCAAGGAGCGGGAACACAATGAGCAGTTCTTC.

This clonotype was observed a single time. The CDR3 sequence: CASDTVGGGFNQPQHF. The DNA for the CDR3 is TGTGCCAGCGACACAGTGGGGGGCGGTTTCAATCAGCCCCAGCATTTT. The chain has TRBV6-2 or TRBV6-3 and TRBJ1-5; TRBD1 might be the D (6 bases). Germline CDR1 and CDR2: MNHEY and SVGEGT. V was clipped by 8 bases and J by 3 bases, with 20 bases between them. The CDR3 covers 16 residues.

This rearrangement joins TRBV29-1 to TRBJ2-3, with TRBD2 matching 7 bases. Germline V CDR1 and CDR2: SQVTM, ANQGSEA. V gave up 5 bases and J gave up 0 bases; unmatched junction bases: 2. CDR3 length: 13 residues. CDR3 in amino acids: CSVTGGSTDTQYF. The CDR3 DNA follows: TGCAGCGTTACGGGAGGTAGCACAGATACGCAGTATTTT.

The V gene is TRBV6-2 or TRBV6-3, the J gene TRBJ2-7; D ambiguous. The CDR3 has 13 amino acids. Germline CDR1 MNHEY, CDR2 SVGEGT. V lost 6 bases and J 2 bases, leaving 11 bases between the germline ends. CDR3 sequence: CASRDGLAYEQYF. CDR3 sequence (DNA): TGTGCCAGCAGGGATGGCCTCGCCTACGAGCAGTACTTC.